A selection of T cell receptor beta chains follows, all from one sample in a study of blood T cell repertoires in COVID-19. Profiled with immunoSEQ multiplex PCR; TCRdb holds only in-frame clones, not every one. The table has tens of thousands of clones, over 65% seen once; the top ten hold about 60%. Sequencing was done on a sample of peripheral blood. The receptors were gathered from a man older than 75 with acute or convalescent COVID-19. The conserved cysteine and the conserved F or W are not part of the CDR3 here. Fields, in order: J gene, V gene, CDR3 protein.

>TRBJ2-1|TRBV6-5
ASSSSTRTSKQF
>TRBJ2-2|TRBV11-1
ASSGSGHLNTGELF
>TRBJ2-7|TRBV7-8
ASSVSGSEQY
>TRBJ2-5|TRBV20-1
SARTGETQY
>TRBJ2-7|TRBV7-2
ASSRYRDFSYEQY
>TRBJ2-7|TRBV6-2/TRBV6-3
ASSSYRGTSYEQY
>TRBJ1-2|TRBV2
ASSERGPSYGYT
>TRBJ1-1|TRBV7-9
ASSFLTGEAF
>TRBJ2-1|TRBV19
ATQGDRGYNEQF
>TRBJ1-1|TRBV30
AWSVLGNPEAF
>TRBJ2-5|TRBV6-5
ASRLAGVRETQY
>TRBJ2-3|TRBV11-2
ASSFPRRAGLTDTQY
>TRBJ2-1|TRBV14
ASSQPVAGSGNEQF
>TRBJ2-1|TRBV14
ASSHRRTAGNEQF
>TRBJ2-7|TRBV3-1/TRBV3-2
ASSQRGLSSYEQY
>TRBJ1-1|TRBV19
ASSEGQFNTEAF
>TRBJ1-2|TRBV28
ASSRHDRPLYGYT
>TRBJ1-2|TRBV7-9
ASTLTGSANYGYT
>TRBJ2-7|TRBV7-8
ASSLRTGGNSYEQY
>TRBJ2-3|TRBV7-2
ASSLGAGGDTQY
>TRBJ1-2|TRBV28
ASSPSHGYT
>TRBJ2-1|TRBV27
ASSLLAGPSYNEQF